This TCR beta chain was sequenced for a study of technical replicates of blood from four donors. Only in-frame clones appear in the TCRdb table, and some are missing; sequencing was by immunoSEQ multiplex PCR. This sample has over 50,000 clones, with around 86% found just once. The trim removed 0 bases at V and 0 bases at J, leaving 4 bases unmatched. This CDR3 is 17 amino acids long. Germline lookup yields CDR1 LNHNV and CDR2 YYDKDF (reference sequence). This clonotype was obtained from a human donor in good health. Some clones in this sample may be carry-over from other donors' samples. This chain connects TRBV15 to TRBJ2-1; TRBD2 agrees at 8 bases. Input material: PBMCs. CDR3 region: CATSRDGSGNSYNEQFF. The CDR3 coding sequence is TGTGCCACCAGCAGAGACGGTAGCGGGAACTCCTACAATGAGCAGTTCTTC.